The T cell receptor (beta chain) described here comes from a study of shared clonotypes between healthy human individuals. Study-wide context: CD4 naive and CD4 memory each took three plates per donor, while CD8 naive took two and CD8 memory one.

The CDR3 spans 14 residues. The V segment lost 4 bases and the J segment 6 bases; nucleotides outside the gene matches: 5. Germline V gene sequence: CDR1 SGHRS, CDR2 YFSETQ. Study conclusions and caveats: The authors expected sequencing depth to affect clonotype sharing among donors. Owing to a small donor count, the genetic and exposure-history diversity represented was limited.

A remark on this clone: Its specificity is not known.

Here immunoSEQ multiplex PCR was the method, and the copy in TCRdb shows in-frame clones only, minus some. The sample includes 2 million to 2.5 million clones, roughly 95% of them seen just once. The rearrangement uses TRBV5-1 and TRBJ2-7; TRBD1 matches at 12 bases. This clonotype was sampled from a man between 18 and 29 years old in good health. The sample consisted of naive CD4+ T cells sorted from blood. The sample's subset: CD45RA+ positively selected. The CDR3 loop is CASSPGQGAIEQYF. The CDR3 nucleotides read TGCGCCAGCAGCCCGGGACAGGGGGCGATCGAGCAGTACTTC. Full variable domain (missing parts from reference TRBV5-1 and TRBJ2-7): KAGVTQTPRYLIKTRGQQVTLSCSPISGHRSVSWYQQTPGQGLQFLFEYFSETQRNKGNFPGRFSGRQFSNSRSEMNVSTLELGDSALYLCASSPGQGAIEQYFGPGTRLTVT.